Shown below are 10 T cell receptor beta chains from a single sample sequenced in a study of CD8+ T cells in alopecia areata (dated 2018 in TCRdb). To prepare the library, the immunoSEQ multiplex PCR assay was applied. For TCR sequencing, RNA was extracted from every sample and reverse transcribed into cDNA to serve as template. Sourced from immuneACCESS, this table was stored by TCRdb with only in-frame sequences that have V and J called. A share of the clones is absent; for the studies checked, an unresolved V gene accounts for under half, and the remainder has no known explanation. Recorded for this sample are 98,000 or so clones; roughly two thirds of them occurred a single time. Around a sixth of the sample is taken by the ten largest. The time point label for this specimen denotes: around 28 days on oral tofacitinib. What the treatment or condition label conveys for this sample: oral pan-JAK inhibitor, 5-10 mg twice daily.

The specimen was CD8+ T cells sorted from blood, collected at week 4, from a patient treated with tofacitinib. All receptors come from a human donor with alopecia areata.

CDR3 protein: CASSLVPDQETQYF. The CDR3 DNA reads as TGCGCCAGCAGCTTGGTTCCGGACCAAGAGACCCAGTACTTC. The chain has TRBV5-1 and TRBJ2-5, with D unresolved. Deletions cut 0 bases from V and 0 bases from J, with 6 bases between. Germline CDR1 is SGHRS and CDR2 is YFSETQ. The CDR3 runs to 14 residues. Combining the CDR3 with reference TRBV5-1 and TRBJ2-5 gives the whole variable domain KAGVTQTPRYLIKTRGQQVTLSCSPISGHRSVSWYQQTPGQGLQFLFEYFSETQRNKGNFPGRFSGRQFSNSRSEMNVSTLELGDSALYLCASSLVPDQETQYFGPGTRLLVL.

The chain has TRBV9 and TRBJ2-7; tentatively, D is TRBD1 or TRBD2 (5 bases each). V was cut by 3 bases and J by 2 bases, with 12 bases left in between. The CDR3 runs 14 residues. Germline-derived CDR1 and CDR2 are SGDLS and YYNGEE. The DNA of the CDR3 is TGTGCCAGCAGCGCGACGGGACGAGCCTACGAGCAGTACTTC. This gives the protein CASSATGRAYEQYF.

V and J are TRBV6-8 and TRBJ1-2, with TRBD1 matching over 9 bases. Germline values: CDR1 MNHGY, CDR2 SAAAGT. V dropped 0 bases and J dropped 8; count of bases not matched to a gene: 7. There are 15 residues in the CDR3. The CDR3 DNA is TGTGCCAGCAGTTACTCGATACAGGGGGCGCGGGGCTACACCTTC. Amino acids: CASSYSIQGARGYTF.

J is TRBJ2-5 and V is TRBV7-2; D might be TRBD2 (5 bases). Trimming took 5 bases from V and 5 from J, leaving 15 bases between them. This CDR3 region has 14 residues. Germline CDR1 reads SGHTA; CDR2 reads FQGNSA. CDR3: CASSLPPRVETQYF. For the CDR3, the DNA is TGTGCCAGCAGCCTCCCACCGAGGGTGGAGACCCAGTACTTC.

The CDR3 loop reads CSVVASNTDTQYF. Written as DNA, the CDR3 is TGCAGCGTTGTTGCGAGTAACACAGATACGCAGTATTTT. The chain employs TRBV29-1 and TRBJ2-3, with no clear D. CDR3 length: 13 amino acids. In germline, CDR1 is SQVTM, CDR2 ANQGSEA. V lost 4 bases to trimming and J lost 2 bases, with 10 bases between them.

The table lists this clone with a few counts. This sequence joins TRBV4-1 and TRBJ1-1; no reliable D call. The CDR3 has 17 amino acids. V was pared by 1 base and J by 1 base, with 16 bases between. The germline V gene encodes CDR1 MGHRA and CDR2 YSYEKL. This CDR3 reads CASSQVRVGVGNTEAFF. The CDR3 DNA follows: TGCGCCAGCAGCCAAGTGAGGGTTGGGGTGGGGAACACTGAAGCTTTCTTT.

This clone is deemed medium-sized. The chain recombines TRBV29-1 with TRBJ2-2; 11 bases are shared with TRBD2. Germline V gene data show CDR1 as SQVTM and CDR2 as ANQGSEA. This CDR3 has 17 residues. Losses at the gene ends were 3 bases for V and 0 bases for J; bases not matched to a gene: 6. This CDR3 is CSVDGTSGVPNTGELFF. In DNA form, the CDR3 reads TGCAGCGTTGACGGGACTAGCGGTGTCCCGAACACCGGGGAGCTGTTTTTT.

The chain links TRBV7-9 to TRBJ1-5; D is possibly TRBD1 (5 bases). This CDR3 region has 15 residues. Germline-derived CDR1 and CDR2 are SEHNR and FQNEAQ (reference sequence). Trimming shortened V by 2 bases and J by 0 bases, and 8 bases separated the two germline ends. The CDR3 protein is CASSLRQSSNQPQHF. CDR3 sequence (DNA): TGTGCCAGCAGCTTAAGACAGAGTAGCAATCAGCCCCAGCATTTT.

CDR3 in amino acids: CASSLVQGMTNVLTF. The CDR3 bases are TGTGCCAGCAGCTTGGTACAGGGGATGACCAACGTCCTGACTTTC. The rearrangement uses TRBV5-6 and TRBJ2-6, with 7 bases aligning to TRBD1. V lost 0 bases, J lost 8 bases, and 5 bases stayed unmatched. Looked up from germline, CDR1 is SGHDT and CDR2 is YYEEEE. The CDR3 runs to 15 residues.

This clone was recorded a few times. The V gene is TRBV11-2, the J gene TRBJ2-5; the match to TRBD1 covers 12 bases. The V segment lost 5 bases and the J segment 5 bases; nucleotides outside the gene matches: 15. CDR3 length: 18 amino acids. Per the germline V gene, CDR1 is SGHAT and CDR2 is FQNNGV. CDR3 sequence: CASSQESIGTGGAETQYF. The CDR3 DNA is TGTGCCAGCAGCCAAGAGTCGATTGGGACAGGGGGCGCGGAGACCCAGTACTTC.